Below are 32 T cell receptor beta chains sequenced from a single sample in a study of response to subunit inactivated influenza vaccine. In TCRdb, the RT-PCR reads were re-called with MiXCR into one record per CDR3 protein. Of about 190,000 distinct CDR3 sequences listed, roughly 14% were seen once; the top ten hold 20% to 30%. The sequencing here drew on CD8+ T cells sorted from PBMCs, taken around 5 days after vaccination. The receptors stem from a middle-aged man who received an inactivated influenza vaccine.

Only a few counts were recorded for this clonotype. V is TRBV2 and J is TRBJ2-3, with D tentatively TRBD2 (7 bases). CDR1 and CDR2 (germline): SNHLY, FYNNEI. This CDR3 comprises 17 residues. Trimming stripped 3 bases from V and 0 bases from J, with 16 bases between. The CDR3 region has the DNA TGTGCCAGCAGTGACTCCTACAGGGAGGGGAGCACAGATACGCAGTATTTT. As protein: CASSDSYREGSTDTQYF.

This clonotype has a count of ten or more. In DNA form, the CDR3 reads TGTGCCAGCAGTTTTGGCAGTAAAAACATTCAGTACTTC. The encoded protein is CASSFGSKNIQYF. This chain connects TRBV12-3 or TRBV12-4 to TRBJ2-4; D remains unclear. V lost 3 bases and J 4 bases, leaving 7 bases between the germline ends. This CDR3 has 13 residues.

The chain uses TRBV6-5 and TRBJ2-2, with 9 positions matching TRBD1. The CDR3 consists of 14 residues. The J segment lost 9 bases and the V segment lost 2 bases, leaving 4 bases of the junction unmatched. Germline CDR1 and CDR2: MNHEY and SVGAGI. CDR3 in DNA: TGTGCCAGCAGTTACGACAGGGGGTACTGGGAGCTGTTTTTT. It specifies CASSYDRGYWELFF.

In its sample, this clonotype was seen a few times. This chain joins TRBV5-1 and TRBJ2-1; 13 positions agree with TRBD2. This CDR3 is 17 amino acids long. Germline values: CDR1 SGHRS, CDR2 YFSETQ. The ends lost 2 bases at V and 6 bases at J; junction bases unmatched: 8. CDR3 coding DNA: TGCGCCAGCAGCTTCTGGACTAGCGGGAGTGGATCCAATGAGCAGTTCTTC. Translating it yields CASSFWTSGSGSNEQFF.

This clonotype has just a few counts. The chain couples TRBV12-3 or TRBV12-4 to TRBJ2-5; D gene uncertain. V was cut by 5 bases and J by 0 bases, with 10 bases left in between. The CDR3 extends over 14 amino acids. The CDR3 reads CASSPLDNQETQYF. As DNA, the CDR3 is TGTGCCAGCAGTCCCCTAGACAACCAAGAGACCCAGTACTTC.

This clonotype showed up just a few times. The chain employs TRBV29-1 and TRBJ2-7; a possible D gene is TRBD1 (6 bases). Between the trimmed V and J ends, which lost 5 bases and 3 bases, there was a span of 11 bases. The CDR3 totals 12 residues. Germline V lookup: CDR1 SQVTM, CDR2 ANQGSEA. CDR3 loop: CSVIRGVYEQYF. The CDR3 bases are TGCAGCGTTATCAGGGGCGTCTACGAGCAGTACTTC.

The gene calls are TRBV12-3 or TRBV12-4 and TRBJ2-2; TRBD1 might be the D (5 bases). V was clipped by 5 bases and J by 5 bases, with 18 bases between them. This CDR3 has 16 residues. The CDR3 region has the DNA TGTGCCAGCAGTCCTTCAGGGAAACCTACTACCGGGGAGCTGTTTTTT. The encoded protein is CASSPSGKPTTGELFF.

V is TRBV18 and J is TRBJ1-1, with D possibly being TRBD1 (5 bases). Trimming removed 3 bases at V and 11 bases at J, with 16 bases between. The CDR3 runs to 13 residues. Germline lookup yields CDR1 KGHSH and CDR2 LQKENI. The CDR3 loop is CASSPPRGGDAFF. For the CDR3, the DNA is TGTGCCAGCTCACCCCCCCGGGGCGGTGATGCTTTCTTT.

This clonotype appeared a few times. The gene calls are TRBV24-1 and TRBJ2-3; unclear D gene. V was pared by 4 bases and J by 5 bases, with 9 bases between. This CDR3 spans 13 amino acids. Looked up from germline, CDR1 is KGHDR and CDR2 is SFDVKD. The CDR3 DNA is TGTGCCACCAGTGACCCGCACAGAGATACGCAGTATTTT. Residues: CATSDPHRDTQYF.

This clonotype has ten or more counts. This rearrangement joins TRBV7-9 to TRBJ1-2, with 7 bases identical to TRBD1. Germline-derived CDR1 and CDR2 are SEHNR and FQNEAQ (reference sequence). The CDR3 spans 16 residues. Trimming took 2 bases from V and 2 from J; bases not matched to a gene: 8. The CDR3 loop reads CASSLTGTENNYGYTF. The DNA of the CDR3 is TGTGCCAGCAGCTTAACCGGGACAGAGAACAACTATGGCTACACCTTC.

This clonotype has a handful of counts. This chain connects TRBV7-8 to TRBJ2-3; tentatively, D is TRBD1 (6 bases). The CDR3 covers 15 residues. Germline V lookup: CDR1 SGHVS, CDR2 FQNEAQ. The V end lost 5 bases, the J end lost 4 bases, and 16 bases lay between the germline ends. In DNA, the CDR3 is TGTGCCAGCAGCAGGCCAGGCTGGGGGCCAGATACGCAGTATTTT. Translation gives CASSRPGWGPDTQYF. The entire variable domain, with the rest obtained from reference TRBV7-8 and TRBJ2-3, is as follows: GAGVSQSPRYKVAKRGQDVALRCDPISGHVSLFWYQQALGQGPEFLTYFQNEAQLDKSGLPSDRFFAERPEGSVSTLKIQRTQQEDSAVYLCASSRPGWGPDTQYFGPGTRLTVL.

This clonotype occurred a few times. The V call is TRBV4-2, the J call TRBJ2-6, with 10 positions matching TRBD1. Unmatched junction bases numbered 11, after V lost 0 bases and J lost 0 bases. The CDR3 totals 21 residues. Germline V gene lookup returns CDR1 LGHNA and CDR2 YNFKEQ. CDR3 nucleotide sequence: TGTGCCAGCAGCCAAGACGTCGAGAGACAGGGGGCCAACTCTGGGGCCAACGTCCTGACTTTC. Its protein product is CASSQDVERQGANSGANVLTF.

The genes are TRBV11-3 and TRBJ2-7; 9 bases agree with TRBD1. CDR3 length: 15 residues. The ends lost 1 base at V and 3 bases at J; junction bases unmatched: 4. CDR1 and CDR2 from the germline V gene are SGHNT and YENEEA. The CDR3 DNA sequence: TGTGCCAGCAGCTTAGGGACAGGGGCTAACTACGAGCAGTACTTC. As protein: CASSLGTGANYEQYF.

This clonotype is categorized as medium-sized. V gene TRBV6-1 combines with J gene TRBJ2-5, with D perhaps given as TRBD1 or TRBD2 (5 bases each). The CDR3 extends over 16 amino acids. Between the trimmed V and J ends, which lost 0 bases and 3 bases, there was a span of 14 bases. In germline, CDR1 is MNHNS, CDR2 SASEGT. The DNA for the CDR3 is TGTGCCAGCAGTGAAGCTCCCATTGGGGGAGAAGAGACCCAGTACTTC. This sequence encodes CASSEAPIGGEETQYF.

This clonotype was counted between two and nine times. V usage is TRBV7-2 and J usage is TRBJ2-7, with 14 bases identical to TRBD2. Germline CDR1 reads SGHTA; CDR2 reads FQGNSA. V gave up 5 bases and J gave up 3 bases; unmatched junction bases: 6. The CDR3 contains 16 residues. The CDR3 sequence is CASSPGLAGGFYEQYF. The CDR3 coding sequence is TGTGCCAGCAGCCCTGGACTAGCGGGGGGCTTCTACGAGCAGTACTTC.

This clonotype appeared once. The gene calls are TRBV30 and TRBJ2-1; unclear D gene. CDR1 GTSNPN and CDR2 SVGIG come from the germline V gene (reference sequence). Trimming cost V 0 bases and J 2 bases, with 8 bases left between them. The length of the CDR3 is 14 residues. The CDR3 protein is CAWSVGGAYNEQFF. In nucleotides, the CDR3 is TGTGCCTGGAGTGTAGGTGGGGCCTACAATGAGCAGTTCTTC.

This chain uses TRBV2 with TRBJ2-4; D possibly corresponds to TRBD1 (6 bases). In germline, CDR1 is SNHLY, CDR2 FYNNEI. Between the trimmed V and J ends, which lost 6 bases and 7 bases, there was a span of 16 bases. CDR3 size: 14 residues. The CDR3: CASRVTGLRNIQYF. As DNA, the CDR3 is TGTGCCAGCAGGGTCACAGGGTTGAGGAACATTCAGTACTTC.

This clonotype has at least ten counts. This rearrangement joins TRBV12-3 or TRBV12-4 to TRBJ2-7; 9 bases match TRBD1. After removal of 0 bases from V and 0 bases from J, the junction contained 9 bases not matched to a gene. This CDR3 is 18 amino acids long. In nucleotides, the CDR3 is TGTGCCAGCAGTTTAGCGCCGGGACAGGGCCTTAGCTCCTACGAGCAGTACTTC. Its protein is CASSLAPGQGLSSYEQYF.

The gene calls are TRBV20-1 and TRBJ2-7; the match to TRBD1 covers 7 bases. The J segment lost 2 bases and the V segment lost 3 bases, leaving 1 base of the junction unmatched. The length of the CDR3 is 12 residues. Germline lookup yields CDR1 DFQATT and CDR2 SNEGSKA (reference sequence). For the CDR3, the DNA is TGCAGTGCTAGCGGACAGGCCTACGAGCAGTACTTC. Translation gives CSASGQAYEQYF.

The chain couples TRBV2 to TRBJ2-5; perhaps TRBD1 as D (6 bases). The CDR3 has 13 amino acids. Deletions cut 6 bases from V and 7 bases from J, with 15 bases between. Germline V gene lookup returns CDR1 SNHLY and CDR2 FYNNEI. The CDR3 is CASREQGFATQYF. In nucleotides, the CDR3 is TGTGCCAGCAGAGAACAGGGTTTTGCGACCCAGTACTTC.

The CDR3 coding sequence is TGTGCCAGCAGTTTTAGCAGGGTGGAAGAGCAGTTCTTC. It yields the protein CASSFSRVEEQFF. The chain couples TRBV27 to TRBJ2-1; possibly TRBD1 for D (5 bases). The V and J ends lost 3 bases and 10 bases respectively, with 13 bases between them. Germline V gene sequence: CDR1 MNHEY, CDR2 SMNVEV (reference sequence). The CDR3 loop spans 13 amino acids.

The chain joins TRBV11-2 to TRBJ2-1, with 8 bases matching TRBD2. This CDR3 comprises 17 residues. V was pared by 8 bases and J by 0 bases, with 12 bases of the junction left unmatched. Germline CDR1 is SGHAT and CDR2 is FQNNGV. The CDR3 loop reads CASALAGGTSSYNEQFF. CDR3 bases: TGTGCCAGCGCCCTGGCCGGCGGGACTAGCTCCTACAATGAGCAGTTCTTC. The whole variable domain, remainder taken from reference TRBV11-2 and TRBJ2-1, is EAGVAQSPRYKIIEKRQSVAFWCNPISGHATLYWYQQILGQGPKLLIQFQNNGVVDDSQLPKDRFSAERLKGVDSTLKIQPAKLEDSAVYLCASALAGGTSSYNEQFFGPGTRLTVL.

This clonotype was detected a few times. The chain links TRBV20-1 to TRBJ2-1; TRBD1 might be the D (6 bases). The CDR3 totals 16 residues. The germline V gene has CDR1 DFQATT and CDR2 SNEGSKA (reference sequence). Trimming cost V 3 bases and J 6 bases, with 21 bases left between them. CDR3 loop: CSASFQGPVVLNEQFF. Written as DNA, the CDR3 is TGCAGTGCTAGTTTCCAGGGGCCGGTGGTACTCAATGAGCAGTTCTTC.

This clonotype was counted a few times. The chain is built from TRBV7-9 and TRBJ2-1; 11 nucleotides agree with TRBD2. J was trimmed by 15 bases and V by 1 base; bases with no gene match: 11. The germline V gene encodes CDR1 SEHNR and CDR2 FQNEAQ (reference sequence). There are 15 residues in the CDR3. In DNA form, the CDR3 reads TGTGCCAGCAGCTTAGTCGGCCTAGCGGGGGGTGGTGTGTTCTTC. This gives the protein CASSLVGLAGGGVFF.

The J gene is TRBJ2-3, the V gene TRBV20-1, with 9 bases matching TRBD1. CDR1 DFQATT and CDR2 SNEGSKA come from the germline V gene (reference sequence). J lost 3 bases, V lost 5 bases, and 6 bases had no gene match. CDR3 length: 14 amino acids. The CDR3 reads CSAPHRGRTDTQYF. As DNA, the CDR3 is TGCAGTGCTCCTCACAGGGGGCGAACAGATACGCAGTATTTT.

This chain connects TRBV7-9 to TRBJ2-7, with 9 positions matching TRBD1. Per germline, CDR1 SEHNR and CDR2 FQNEAQ (reference sequence). This CDR3 region has 14 residues. V was pared by 3 bases and J by 5 bases, with 5 bases of the junction left unmatched. As DNA, the CDR3 is TGTGCCAGCAGCTTGACAGGGGGGAGCGACGAGCAGTACTTC. Residues: CASSLTGGSDEQYF.

In its sample, this clonotype was seen a few times. V and J are TRBV9 and TRBJ2-2, with 10 bases lining up with TRBD2. Trimming removed 1 base from V and 0 bases from J; junction bases left unmatched: 12. The CDR3 loop spans 20 amino acids. Germline CDR1 SGDLS, CDR2 YYNGEE. In DNA form, the CDR3 reads TGTGCCAGCAGCGTATACCCCGGACTAGCGGAAGAAGCGAACACCGGGGAGCTGTTTTTT. It specifies CASSVYPGLAEEANTGELFF.

This clonotype was observed a handful of times. V and J are TRBV5-1 and TRBJ2-5, with TRBD1 identical over 9 bases. J gave up 2 bases and V 0 bases, and 2 bases lay outside the gene matches. The CDR3 totals 15 residues. From germline, CDR1 is SGHRS and CDR2 YFSETQ. Written as DNA, the CDR3 is TGCGCCAGCAGCTTGGACAGGGGGCTACAAGAGACCCAGTACTTC. This encodes CASSLDRGLQETQYF.

The rearrangement uses TRBV7-9 and TRBJ2-1; D gene ambiguous. Germline CDR1 SEHNR, CDR2 FQNEAQ (reference sequence). The V gene lost 1 base and the J gene lost 4 bases, with 5 bases spanning the gap. This CDR3 is 13 amino acids long. For the CDR3, the DNA is TGTGCCAGCAGCTTAGAGGTTTACAATGAGCAGTTCTTC. Its translation: CASSLEVYNEQFF. Full variable domain (outside the CDR3, taken from reference TRBV7-9 and TRBJ2-1): DTGVSQNPRHKITKRGQNVTFRCDPISEHNRLYWYRQTLGQGPEFLTYFQNEAQLEKSRLLSDRFSAERPKGSFSTLEIQRTEQGDSAMYLCASSLEVYNEQFFGPGTRLTVL.

This chain links TRBV7-9 with TRBJ1-5; 8 nucleotides agree with TRBD1. CDR1 and CDR2 from the germline V gene are SEHNR and FQNEAQ (reference sequence). The CDR3 spans 17 residues. V dropped 4 bases and J dropped 7; count of bases not matched to a gene: 15. In DNA form, the CDR3 reads TGTGCCAGCAGCTACGCGACAGGGGACGTAGTTTGGCAGCCCCAGCATTTT. This codes for CASSYATGDVVWQPQHF.

The gene calls are TRBV7-9 and TRBJ2-2, with D possibly being TRBD2 (6 bases). Germline lookup yields CDR1 SEHNR and CDR2 FQNEAQ (reference sequence). V lost 7 bases and J 6 bases, leaving 12 bases between the germline ends. This CDR3 is built from 13 residues. DNA of the CDR3: TGTGCCAGCATAGGGCGGGGCGCCGGGGAGCTGTTTTTT. This codes for CASIGRGAGELFF.

This clonotype occurred many times. V is TRBV10-3 and J is TRBJ2-7; tentative D call: TRBD1 (6 bases). The length of the CDR3 is 14 residues. V dropped 4 bases and J dropped 3 bases, with 13 bases sitting between them. The germline V gene has CDR1 ENHRY and CDR2 SYGVKD. The CDR3 nucleotides are TGTGCCATCAGTGGAATGGACAGCTTCTACGAGCAGTACTTC. It codes for CAISGMDSFYEQYF.